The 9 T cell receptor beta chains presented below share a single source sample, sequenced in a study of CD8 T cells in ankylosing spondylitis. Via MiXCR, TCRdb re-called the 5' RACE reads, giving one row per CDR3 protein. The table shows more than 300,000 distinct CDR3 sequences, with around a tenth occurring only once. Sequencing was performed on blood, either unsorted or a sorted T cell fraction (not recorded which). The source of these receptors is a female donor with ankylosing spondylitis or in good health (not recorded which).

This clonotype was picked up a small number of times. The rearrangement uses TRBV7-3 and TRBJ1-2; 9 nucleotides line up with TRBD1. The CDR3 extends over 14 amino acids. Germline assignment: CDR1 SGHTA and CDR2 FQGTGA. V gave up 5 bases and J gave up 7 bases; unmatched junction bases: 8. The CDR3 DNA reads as TGTGCCAGCAGCCCGGGAGGGGACAGGGCTGGCTACACCTTC. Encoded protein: CASSPGGDRAGYTF.

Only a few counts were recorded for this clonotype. This chain's CDR3 is CSSPRDSLTDTQYF. The CDR3 nucleotides read TGCAGCTCCCCCCGGGACAGCCTCACAGATACGCAGTATTTT. The chain carries TRBV29-1 and TRBJ2-3; TRBD1 agrees at 7 bases. Germline V gene lookup returns CDR1 SQVTM and CDR2 ANQGSEA. J gave up 2 bases and V 8 bases, and 10 bases lay outside the gene matches. The length of the CDR3 is 14 residues.

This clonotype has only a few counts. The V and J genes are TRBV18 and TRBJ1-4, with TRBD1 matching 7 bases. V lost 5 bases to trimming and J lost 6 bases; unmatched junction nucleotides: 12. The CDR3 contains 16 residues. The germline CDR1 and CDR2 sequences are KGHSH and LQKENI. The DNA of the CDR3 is TGTGCCAGCTCAACCAACTTACAGGGGTCCGATGAAAAACTGTTTTTT. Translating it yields CASSTNLQGSDEKLFF.

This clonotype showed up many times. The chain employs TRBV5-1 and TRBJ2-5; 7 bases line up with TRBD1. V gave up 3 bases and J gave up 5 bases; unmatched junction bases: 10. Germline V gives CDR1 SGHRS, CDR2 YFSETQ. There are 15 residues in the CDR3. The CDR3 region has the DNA TGCGCCAGCAGCTCTTCGACAGGGTTAATGGAGACCCAGTACTTC. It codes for CASSSSTGLMETQYF.

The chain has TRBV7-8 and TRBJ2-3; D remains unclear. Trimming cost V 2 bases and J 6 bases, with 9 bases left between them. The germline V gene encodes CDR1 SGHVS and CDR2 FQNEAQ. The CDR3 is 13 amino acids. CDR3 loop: CASSLSRVDTQYF. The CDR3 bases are TGTGCCAGCAGCTTATCAAGGGTTGATACGCAGTATTTT.

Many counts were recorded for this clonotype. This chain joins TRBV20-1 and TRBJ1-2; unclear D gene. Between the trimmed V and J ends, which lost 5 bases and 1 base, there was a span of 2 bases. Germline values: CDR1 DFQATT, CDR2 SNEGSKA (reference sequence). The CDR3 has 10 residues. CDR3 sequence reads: CSALNYGYTF. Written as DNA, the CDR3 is TGCAGTGCTCTTAACTATGGCTACACCTTC.

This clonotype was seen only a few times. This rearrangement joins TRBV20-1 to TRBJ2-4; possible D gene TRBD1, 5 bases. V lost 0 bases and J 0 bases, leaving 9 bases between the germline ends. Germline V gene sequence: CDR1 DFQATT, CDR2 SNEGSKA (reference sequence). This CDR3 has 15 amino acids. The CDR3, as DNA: TGCAGTGCTAGAGATTTCCAGGGAGCCAAAAACATTCAGTACTTC. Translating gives CSARDFQGAKNIQYF.

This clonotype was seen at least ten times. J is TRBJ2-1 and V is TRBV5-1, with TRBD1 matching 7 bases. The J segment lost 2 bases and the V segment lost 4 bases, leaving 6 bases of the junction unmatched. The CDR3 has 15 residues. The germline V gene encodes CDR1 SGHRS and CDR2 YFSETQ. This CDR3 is CASSISGGAYNEQFF. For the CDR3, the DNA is TGCGCCAGCAGCATCTCAGGGGGTGCCTACAATGAGCAGTTCTTC.

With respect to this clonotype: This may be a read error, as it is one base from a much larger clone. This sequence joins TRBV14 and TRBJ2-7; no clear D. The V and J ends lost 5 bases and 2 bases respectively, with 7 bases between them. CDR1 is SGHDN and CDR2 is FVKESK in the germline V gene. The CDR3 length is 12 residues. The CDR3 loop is CASSGIAYEQYF. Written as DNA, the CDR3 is TGTGCCAGCAGCGGAATAGCCTACGAGCAGTACTTC.